The rows below give T cell receptor beta chains drawn from one sample of a study of blood T cell repertoires in COVID-19. TCRdb's copy holds only in-frame clones and misses some; the assay was immunoSEQ multiplex PCR. The repertoire holds approximately 99,000 clones, with roughly 88% as singletons. The sample comprised peripheral blood. Receptors originate from a human donor in a cohort sampled during active COVID-19. The CDR3 runs from the conserved cysteine through the conserved F or W. Each record gives: D gene, V gene, J gene, clone size, CDR3 protein, CDR3 DNA. D genes are given only for firm matches. The size entry is marked missing in some rows and otherwise reads once, few, many or a size class.

D: NA
V: TRBV6-6
J: TRBJ1-2
size: few
CDR3: CEVGASYGYTF
DNA: TGTGAGGTGGGGGCCAGCTATGGCTACACCTTC

D: TRBD1
V: TRBV28
J: TRBJ1-2
size: NA
CDR3: CASSSGQGRNYGYTF
DNA: TGTGCCAGCAGCTCGGGACAGGGCCGTAACTATGGCTACACCTTC

D: NA
V: TRBV18
J: TRBJ1-1
size: NA
CDR3: CASSPPSSGRVNTEAFF
DNA: TGTGCCAGCTCACCACCTAGCAGTGGGAGGGTAAACACTGAAGCTTTCTTT

D: NA
V: TRBV6-5
J: TRBJ2-3
size: NA
CDR3: CASSYADERSTDTQYF
DNA: TGTGCCAGCAGTTATGCTGACGAGCGGTCCACAGATACGCAGTATTTT

D: TRBD2
V: TRBV5-1
J: TRBJ2-7
size: once
CDR3: CASSLAGGGAYEQYF
DNA: TGCGCCAGCAGTCTAGCGGGAGGAGGAGCCTACGAGCAGTACTTC

D: NA
V: TRBV21-1
J: TRBJ2-3
size: NA
CDR3: CASTAGQLSTDTQYF
DNA: TGTGCCAGCACCGCCGGACAGCTAAGCACAGATACGCAGTATTTT

D: TRBD2
V: TRBV15
J: TRBJ2-5
size: NA
CDR3: CATSRDRDRGSTSGRDRETQYF
DNA: TGTGCCACCAGCAGAGATAGGGACAGGGGAAGTACTAGCGGGAGGGACCGAGAGACCCAGTACTTC

D: NA
V: TRBV7-8
J: TRBJ1-2
size: NA
CDR3: CASSLGGSYTF
DNA: TGTGCCAGCAGCTTAGGCGGTAGCTACACCTTC

D: TRBD1
V: TRBV4-1
J: TRBJ2-3
size: NA
CDR3: CASSQGDRAPDTQYF
DNA: TGCGCCAGCAGCCAAGGGGACAGGGCCCCCGATACGCAGTATTTT

D: NA
V: TRBV19
J: TRBJ1-5
size: few
CDR3: CGAAGGNQPQHF
DNA: TGTGGCGCAGCGGGAGGCAATCAGCCCCAGCATTTT

D: NA
V: TRBV19
J: TRBJ2-5
size: NA
CDR3: CASSSSGGGQETQYF
DNA: TGTGCCAGTAGTTCCTCAGGGGGAGGACAAGAGACCCAGTACTTC

D: NA
V: TRBV4-1
J: TRBJ2-3
size: once
CDR3: CASSQRSSGDSTDTQYF
DNA: TGCGCCAGCAGCCAAAGGTCCAGCGGCGATAGCACAGATACGCAGTATTTT

D: TRBD1
V: TRBV11-2
J: TRBJ2-7
size: NA
CDR3: CASSPYAGTGVIQTREQYF
DNA: TGTGCCAGCAGCCCCTATGCCGGGACAGGAGTAATCCAAACTCGGGAGCAGTACTTC

D: TRBD1
V: TRBV30
J: TRBJ1-4
size: once
CDR3: CAWRLTGGDEKLFF
DNA: TGTGCCTGGAGGTTGACAGGGGGGGATGAAAAACTGTTTTTT

D: TRBD1
V: TRBV19
J: TRBJ1-5
size: NA
CDR3: CASTEIGTGGWDQPQHF
DNA: TGTGCCAGTACCGAAATCGGGACAGGGGGCTGGGATCAGCCCCAGCATTTT

D: NA
V: TRBV4-1
J: TRBJ1-6
size: NA
CDR3: CASSQVPGSYNSPLHF
DNA: TGCGCCAGCAGCCAAGTCCCCGGCTCCTATAATTCACCCCTCCACTTT

D: NA
V: TRBV7-8
J: TRBJ1-1
size: NA
CDR3: CASRTRGGLNTEAFF
DNA: TGTGCCAGCAGGACCCGGGGAGGCCTGAACACTGAAGCTTTCTTT

D: NA
V: TRBV27
J: TRBJ2-1
size: NA
CDR3: CASSLGLASHEQFF
DNA: TGTGCCAGCAGTTTAGGGCTAGCGAGCCATGAGCAGTTCTTC

D: TRBD1
V: TRBV5-1
J: TRBJ1-2
size: NA
CDR3: CASSPLGQGGPNYGYTF
DNA: TGCGCCAGCAGCCCACTTGGACAGGGGGGACCTAACTATGGCTACACCTTC

D: TRBD1
V: TRBV28
J: TRBJ1-2
size: NA
CDR3: CASSSGQGRIGYTF
DNA: TGTGCCAGCAGTTCTGGACAGGGCCGAATCGGCTACACCTTC

D: NA
V: TRBV11-2
J: TRBJ2-1
size: NA
CDR3: CASSSHAGRNNNEQFF
DNA: TGTGCCAGCAGCAGCCACGCGGGACGGAATAACAATGAGCAGTTCTTC

D: NA
V: TRBV18
J: TRBJ2-3
size: NA
CDR3: CASSPIFISSRVDTDTQYF
DNA: TGTGCCAGCTCACCAATATTCATATCAAGCAGGGTAGACACAGATACGCAGTATTTT

D: TRBD2
V: TRBV11-2
J: TRBJ2-7
size: NA
CDR3: CASSLDGLAAYEQYF
DNA: TGTGCCAGCAGCTTAGATGGACTAGCGGCCTACGAGCAGTACTTC

D: NA
V: TRBV5-4
J: TRBJ2-5
size: NA
CDR3: CASSLASGPETQYF
DNA: TGTGCCAGCAGCTTGGCGTCAGGCCCAGAGACCCAGTACTTC

D: TRBD2
V: TRBV4-1
J: TRBJ2-3
size: NA
CDR3: CASSPTSGRADTQYF
DNA: TGCGCCAGCAGTCCGACTAGCGGGAGAGCAGATACGCAGTATTTT

D: NA
V: TRBV27
J: TRBJ2-7
size: NA
CDR3: CASSRAPGEQYF
DNA: TGTGCCAGCAGCAGAGCCCCGGGGGAGCAGTACTTC

D: TRBD2
V: TRBV5-1
J: TRBJ2-7
size: NA
CDR3: CASSQGLGVSYEQYF
DNA: TGCGCCAGCAGCCAGGGACTAGGGGTTTCCTACGAGCAGTACTTC

D: NA
V: TRBV21-1
J: TRBJ1-1
size: NA
CDR3: CASSYETRHGVHTEAFF
DNA: TGTGCCAGCAGTTACGAAACCCGTCACGGGGTGCACACTGAAGCTTTCTTT

D: NA
V: TRBV30
J: TRBJ1-6
size: NA
CDR3: CAWSGGNNSPLHF
DNA: TGTGCCTGGAGTGGAGGGAACAATTCACCCCTCCACTTT

D: NA
V: TRBV6-5
J: TRBJ1-4
size: NA
CDR3: CASSYGGGIDNEKLFF
DNA: TGTGCCAGCAGTTACGGGGGGGGCATTGATAATGAAAAACTGTTTTTT

D: TRBD1
V: TRBV7-9
J: TRBJ1-3
size: once
CDR3: CASSTGVSGNTIYF
DNA: TGTGCCAGCAGCACAGGGGTATCTGGAAACACCATATATTTT

D: NA
V: TRBV5-6
J: TRBJ1-1
size: NA
CDR3: CASSLTGNTEAFF
DNA: TGTGCCAGCAGCCTGACTGGGAACACTGAAGCTTTCTTT

D: NA
V: TRBV3-1/TRBV3-2
J: TRBJ1-1
size: NA
CDR3: CASSPLLKGSNTEAFF
DNA: TGTGCCAGCAGTCCTCTGTTAAAGGGGTCGAACACTGAAGCTTTCTTT

D: NA
V: TRBV5-1
J: TRBJ2-7
size: NA
CDR3: CASSPGGFRYEQYF
DNA: TGCGCCAGCAGTCCGGGTGGTTTTCGCTACGAGCAGTACTTC

D: NA
V: TRBV9
J: TRBJ1-2
size: NA
CDR3: CASSAQHYGYTF
DNA: TGTGCCAGCAGCGCTCAACATTATGGCTACACCTTC

D: TRBD1
V: TRBV3-1/TRBV3-2
J: TRBJ1-3
size: NA
CDR3: CASSLRQGGNTIYF
DNA: TGTGCCAGCAGCCTACGACAGGGTGGAAACACCATATATTTT

D: NA
V: TRBV6-5
J: TRBJ2-7
size: NA
CDR3: CASSEGLSYEQYF
DNA: TGTGCCAGCAGCGAGGGCTTGAGCTACGAGCAGTACTTC

D: TRBD2
V: TRBV7-9
J: TRBJ2-1
size: NA
CDR3: CASSSPGLAGGREQFF
DNA: TGTGCCAGCAGCTCCCCGGGACTAGCGGGGGGTAGGGAGCAGTTCTTC

D: TRBD2
V: TRBV2
J: TRBJ2-5
size: NA
CDR3: CASTDPGTSGSGKTQYF
DNA: TGTGCCAGCACCGACCCGGGTACTAGCGGGAGTGGTAAGACCCAGTACTTC

D: NA
V: TRBV6-6
J: TRBJ1-2
size: NA
CDR3: CASSILGEAYGYTF
DNA: TGTGCCAGCAGTATTCTCGGGGAGGCCTATGGCTACACCTTC

D: NA
V: TRBV5-4
J: TRBJ1-2
size: few
CDR3: CASSLGEGRATF
DNA: TGTGCCAGCAGCTTGGGGGAAGGGAGGGCCACCTTC

D: NA
V: TRBV2
J: TRBJ2-1
size: NA
CDR3: CASRYSGEQFF
DNA: TGTGCCAGCAGGTACAGCGGGGAGCAGTTCTTC

D: TRBD2
V: TRBV5-1
J: TRBJ2-3
size: NA
CDR3: CASSLGLAFSTDTQYF
DNA: TGCGCCAGCAGCTTGGGACTAGCTTTTAGCACAGATACGCAGTATTTT